This T cell receptor (beta chain) emerged from a study of T-cell memory formation after mild COVID-19. Overall study findings and caveats: Pre-infection memory held some responding clones, suggesting pre-existing cross-reactive T cells responded. CD4+ clones that contracted lay mainly in CM and EM; CD8+ ones lay in EMRA.

To note about this clonotype: The antigen is unknown.

The CDR3 spans 15 residues. V was pared by 3 bases and J by 3 bases, with 13 bases between. The germline V gene encodes CDR1 KGHSH and CDR2 LQKENI. TCRdb fed the 5' RACE reads into MiXCR, producing one record per CDR3 protein. In the table there are some 490,000 distinct CDR3 sequences, roughly 20% of which are singletons. What was sequenced was PBMCs or a T cell subset sorted from them (not recorded which). The gene calls are TRBV18 and TRBJ2-3; D call uncertain. This TCR was sampled from an adult woman who had mild COVID-19 (a few samples of this study predate the infection). Cell type and time point are not known. CDR3 protein: CASSPVGTLTDTQYF. DNA of the CDR3: TGTGCCAGCTCACCTGTCGGCACCCTAACAGATACGCAGTATTTT.